These T cell receptor beta chains were read from a single sample in a study of T-cell reconstitution after alpha-beta-depleted transplantation in children. TCRdb recomputed calls from the PCR reads with MiXCR, one row per CDR3 protein. The sample has more than 85,000 distinct CDR3 sequences, 10% seen once. The sequenced sample was PBMCs from the stem cell graft donor, obtained from the stem cell graft. These receptors were taken from a human donor who donated a stem cell graft to a child with acute lymphoblastic leukemia. Each CDR3 is given with its conserved first and last residue. The D gene is left open where the match is weak. For some rows the clone size is stated as once, few or many, or as a class when expanded; others skip it.

>TRBJ1-1|TRBV5-1|many|-
CASSPHMNTEAFF
TGCGCCAGCAGCCCTCACATGAACACTGAAGCTTTCTTT
>TRBJ2-7|TRBV20-1|many|-
CSVSSVGARREQYF
TGCAGTGTTTCTTCGGTGGGGGCCCGTCGGGAGCAGTACTTC
>TRBJ2-4|TRBV12-3/TRBV12-4|many|TRBD1
CASTPGGDIQYF
TGTGCCAGCACCCCAGGGGGCGACATTCAGTACTTC
>TRBJ1-5|TRBV4-3|many|TRBD1
CASSQGQGVQPQHF
TGCGCCAGCAGCCAAGGACAGGGGGTTCAGCCCCAGCATTTT
>TRBJ2-1|TRBV3-1|many|TRBD2
CASSQILAGASYNEQFF
TGTGCCAGCAGCCAAATACTAGCGGGAGCATCCTACAATGAGCAGTTCTTC
>TRBJ2-6|TRBV7-9|-|-
CASSWTGSGANVLTF
TGTGCCAGCAGCTGGACGGGCTCTGGGGCCAACGTCCTGACTTTC
>TRBJ2-1|TRBV19|-|-
CATISGSYNEQFF
TGTGCCACCATTAGCGGCTCCTACAATGAGCAGTTCTTC
>TRBJ1-2|TRBV11-2|many|-
CASSLSRGGRTVNYGYTF
TGTGCCAGCAGCTTATCTCGGGGGGGGAGGACTGTTAACTATGGCTACACCTTC
>TRBJ1-3|TRBV7-9|-|-
CATSLLSGPRSGNTIYF
TGTGCCACCAGCTTATTGAGCGGGCCGAGATCTGGAAACACCATATATTTT
>TRBJ2-3|TRBV6-1|-|-
CATLAVPASTDTQYF
TGTGCCACCCTGGCCGTCCCCGCGAGCACAGATACGCAGTATTTT
>TRBJ1-1|TRBV19|-|-
CASSIVTGNTEAFF
TGTGCCAGTAGTATTGTTACGGGGAACACTGAAGCTTTCTTT
>TRBJ2-7|TRBV18|many|-
CASSPQPGPRAYEQYF
TGTGCCAGCTCACCACAGCCCGGCCCCAGGGCCTACGAGCAGTACTTC
>TRBJ1-1|TRBV7-2|many|-
CASSLVLGEAFF
TGTGCCAGCAGCTTAGTGTTGGGTGAAGCTTTCTTT
>TRBJ1-2|TRBV10-2|many|TRBD1
CASSGGTGRNYGYTF
TGCGCCAGCAGTGGGGGGACAGGACGTAACTATGGCTACACCTTC
>TRBJ1-6|TRBV5-1|many|-
CASSSGPANIPTSPLHF
TGCGCCAGCAGCTCCGGACCCGCTAACATCCCAACTTCACCCCTCCACTTT
>TRBJ1-6|TRBV6-5|many|TRBD1
CASSSTGGASPLHF
TGTGCCAGCAGTTCGACAGGGGGAGCTTCACCCCTCCACTTT
>TRBJ1-2|TRBV11-2|many|-
CASSLGWGSVDGYTF
TGTGCCAGCAGCTTAGGATGGGGGTCAGTCGATGGCTACACCTTC
>TRBJ2-1|TRBV12-3/TRBV12-4|many|TRBD1
CASSKRQGMDEQFF
TGTGCCAGCAGCAAAAGACAGGGGATGGATGAGCAGTTCTTC
>TRBJ2-3|TRBV29-1|many|-
CSARTGRTDTQYF
TGCAGCGCCCGGACGGGACGCACAGATACGCAGTATTTT
>TRBJ1-1|TRBV25-1|many|-
CASSWAGSRTEAFF
TGTGCCAGCAGTTGGGCAGGGTCGCGGACTGAAGCTTTCTTT
>TRBJ2-7|TRBV7-2|many|TRBD2
CASSSRLAREQYF
TGTGCCAGCAGCTCCCGACTAGCGCGCGAGCAGTACTTC
>TRBJ2-1|TRBV25-1|many|-
CASSELRGGSSYNEQFF
TGTGCCAGCAGTGAATTGAGGGGAGGCAGCTCCTACAATGAGCAGTTCTTC
>TRBJ1-5|TRBV18|many|-
CASSPPGGIHQPQHF
TGTGCCAGCTCACCACCAGGAGGGATTCATCAGCCCCAGCATTTT
>TRBJ2-2|TRBV28|many|-
CASLDRGGVSGELFF
TGTGCCAGTTTGGATAGGGGCGGTGTGTCCGGGGAGCTGTTTTTT
>TRBJ1-2|TRBV24-1|many|-
CATSDSTRLYGYTF
TGTGCCACCAGTGATTCAACACGGCTCTATGGCTACACCTTC
>TRBJ2-1|TRBV5-1|many|TRBD2
CASSVAGTRNNEQFF
TGCGCCAGCAGCGTCGCCGGGACTAGGAACAATGAGCAGTTCTTC
>TRBJ2-5|TRBV5-1|many|-
CASSLPERQGGETQYF
TGCGCCAGCAGCTTACCGGAGAGGCAGGGTGGAGAGACCCAGTACTTC